Following are 6 T cell receptor beta chains from one sample sequenced in a study of human thymus T cells (dated by TCRdb to 2018 to 2021). The library was prepared using the immunoSEQ multiplex PCR assay. The table comes from immuneACCESS by way of TCRdb, which keeps in-frame sequences with V and J called. Part of the clones is missing from these tables; in studies checked, under half for an unresolved V gene and the rest for unknown reasons. The sample profile shows some 80,000 clones; 96% of them were found once. Approximately 0.03% of the sample is taken by the ten largest. The thymus tissue came from surgical resects taken out during corrective cardiac surgery. The sequenced material came from thymus tissue. The receptors were sampled from a boy younger than two with a congenital heart defect but otherwise immunologically healthy.

This chain connects TRBV28 to TRBJ1-1; 7 bases are a match to TRBD1. The CDR3 is 13 residues long. Per germline, CDR1 MDHEN and CDR2 SYDVKM. The J segment lost 4 bases and the V segment lost 8 bases, leaving 7 bases of the junction unmatched. The CDR3, as DNA: TGTGCCAGCCTCGCAGGGGGTGGCACTGAAGCTTTCTTT. As protein: CASLAGGGTEAFF.

The CDR3 protein is CASSNDRNTDTQYF. The CDR3 DNA reads as TGTGCCAGCAGTAACGACAGGAACACAGATACGCAGTATTTT. V gene TRBV28 combines with J gene TRBJ2-3; D is possibly TRBD1 (6 bases). Per germline, CDR1 MDHEN and CDR2 SYDVKM. This CDR3 has 14 residues. V was clipped by 5 bases and J by 2 bases, with 11 bases between them.

The chain links TRBV12-5 to TRBJ1-2, with D unresolved. The V gene lost 2 bases and the J gene lost 1 base, with 17 bases spanning the gap. CDR1 and CDR2 from the germline V gene are LGHNT and FRNRAP. This CDR3 region has 17 residues. The CDR3 DNA is TGTGCTAGTGGTTTGTCCCCGTCGCAGGTTCTTAACTATGGCTACACCTTC. Amino acid sequence: CASGLSPSQVLNYGYTF.

This sequence joins TRBV6-6 and TRBJ1-1; the D is unclear. Germline V gene sequence: CDR1 MNHNY, CDR2 SVGAGI (reference sequence). The CDR3 covers 14 residues. V was clipped by 2 bases and J by 0 bases, with 7 bases between them. CDR3 residues: CASSYSGLNTEAFF. DNA of the CDR3: TGTGCCAGCAGTTACAGCGGACTGAACACTGAAGCTTTCTTT.

This rearrangement joins TRBV5-6 to TRBJ1-5, with TRBD1 as a possible D gene (6 bases). Germline CDR1 and CDR2: SGHDT and YYEEEE. This CDR3 contains 13 residues. V shed 2 bases and J shed 6 bases, with 9 bases lying between them. CDR3 DNA: TGTGCCAGCAGCTTACAGGGAGGTCAGCCCCAGCATTTT. Translating gives CASSLQGGQPQHF.

The J gene is TRBJ1-1, the V gene TRBV6-1; perhaps TRBD1 as D (6 bases). The CDR3 is 15 amino acids. V lost 2 bases to trimming and J lost 8 bases, with 18 bases between them. CDR1 and CDR2 (germline): MNHNS, SASEGT. The chain's CDR3 is CASSERGWGPAEAFF. The DNA for the CDR3 is TGTGCCAGCAGTGAACGGGGTTGGGGGCCGGCGGAAGCTTTCTTT.